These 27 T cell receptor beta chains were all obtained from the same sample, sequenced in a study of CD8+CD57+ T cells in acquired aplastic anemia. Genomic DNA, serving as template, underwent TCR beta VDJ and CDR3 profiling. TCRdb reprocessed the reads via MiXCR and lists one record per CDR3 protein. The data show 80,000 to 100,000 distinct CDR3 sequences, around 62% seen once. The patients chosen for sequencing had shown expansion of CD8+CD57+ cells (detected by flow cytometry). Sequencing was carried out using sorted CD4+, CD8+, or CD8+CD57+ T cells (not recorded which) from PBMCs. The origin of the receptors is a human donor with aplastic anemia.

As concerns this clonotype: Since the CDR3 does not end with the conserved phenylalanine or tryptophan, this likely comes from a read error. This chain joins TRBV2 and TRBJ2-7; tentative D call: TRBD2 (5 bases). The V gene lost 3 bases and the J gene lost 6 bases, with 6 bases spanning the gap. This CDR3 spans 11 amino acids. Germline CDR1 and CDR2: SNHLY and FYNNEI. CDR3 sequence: CASSDEGEQYS. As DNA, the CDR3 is TGTGCCAGCAGTGATGAGGGCGAGCAGTACTCC.

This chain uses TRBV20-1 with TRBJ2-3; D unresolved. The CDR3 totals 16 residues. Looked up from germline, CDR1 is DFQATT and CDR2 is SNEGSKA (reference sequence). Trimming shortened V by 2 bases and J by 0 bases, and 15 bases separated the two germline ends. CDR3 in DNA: TGCAGTGCTAGACCCTCAGCGTTTTCTAGCACAGATACGCAGTATTTT. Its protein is CSARPSAFSSTDTQYF.

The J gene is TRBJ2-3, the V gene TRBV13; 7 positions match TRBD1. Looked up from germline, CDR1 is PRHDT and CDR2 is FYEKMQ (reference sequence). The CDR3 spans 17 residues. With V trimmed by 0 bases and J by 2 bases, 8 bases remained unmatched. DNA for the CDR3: TGTGCCAGCAGCTTAGGGTACAGGGGCAGGAACACAGATACGCAGTATTTT. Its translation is CASSLGYRGRNTDTQYF.

This chain's CDR3 is CASRPGQLNNEQFF. DNA for the CDR3: TGTGCCAGCAGGCCGGGACAGCTTAACAATGAGCAGTTCTTC. V usage is TRBV6-5 and J usage is TRBJ2-1; 7 nucleotides match TRBD1. The CDR3 consists of 14 residues. Germline CDR1 reads MNHEY; CDR2 reads SVGAGI. Trimming at V came to 6 bases and at J to 5 bases, leaving 7 bases not matched to a gene.

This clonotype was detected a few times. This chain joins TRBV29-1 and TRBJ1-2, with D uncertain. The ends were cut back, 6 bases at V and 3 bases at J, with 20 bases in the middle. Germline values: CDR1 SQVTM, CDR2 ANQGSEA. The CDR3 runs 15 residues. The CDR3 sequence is CSVERNVGGYYGYTF. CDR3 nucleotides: TGCAGCGTGGAACGCAACGTCGGTGGGTACTATGGCTACACCTTC.

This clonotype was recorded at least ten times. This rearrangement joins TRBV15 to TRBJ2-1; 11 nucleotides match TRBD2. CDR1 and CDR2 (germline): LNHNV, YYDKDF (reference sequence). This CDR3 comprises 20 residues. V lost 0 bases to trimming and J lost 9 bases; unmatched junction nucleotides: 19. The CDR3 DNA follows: TGTGCCACCAGCAGAGAAGCCACCTTAGGACTAGCGGGCCCATCGGGTGAGCAGTTCTTC. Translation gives CATSREATLGLAGPSGEQFF.

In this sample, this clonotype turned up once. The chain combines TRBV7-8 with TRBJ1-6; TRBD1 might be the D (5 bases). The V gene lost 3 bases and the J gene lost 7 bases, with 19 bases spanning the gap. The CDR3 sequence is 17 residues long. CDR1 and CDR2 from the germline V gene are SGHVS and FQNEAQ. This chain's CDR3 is CASSLSPNRNINSPLHF. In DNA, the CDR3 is TGTGCCAGCAGCTTGTCGCCGAACAGGAACATCAATTCACCCCTCCACTTT.

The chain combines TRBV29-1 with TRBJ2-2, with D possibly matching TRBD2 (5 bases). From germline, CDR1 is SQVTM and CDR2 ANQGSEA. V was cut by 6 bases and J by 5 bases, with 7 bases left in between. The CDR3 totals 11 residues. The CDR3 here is CSVSGTGELFF. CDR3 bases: TGCAGCGTCAGCGGAACCGGGGAGCTGTTTTTT.

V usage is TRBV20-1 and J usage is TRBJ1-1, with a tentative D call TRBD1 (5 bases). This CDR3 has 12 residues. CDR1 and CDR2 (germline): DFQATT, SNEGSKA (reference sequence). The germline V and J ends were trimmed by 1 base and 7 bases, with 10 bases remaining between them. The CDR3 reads CSARGQSGEAFF. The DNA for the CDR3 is TGCAGTGCTAGAGGACAGTCGGGTGAAGCTTTCTTT.

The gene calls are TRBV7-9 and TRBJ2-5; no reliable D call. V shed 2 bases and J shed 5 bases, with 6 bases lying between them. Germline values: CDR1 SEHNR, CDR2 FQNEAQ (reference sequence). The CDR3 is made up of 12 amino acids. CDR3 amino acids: CASSLYPETQYF. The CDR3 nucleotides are TGTGCCAGCAGCTTATATCCGGAGACCCAGTACTTC.

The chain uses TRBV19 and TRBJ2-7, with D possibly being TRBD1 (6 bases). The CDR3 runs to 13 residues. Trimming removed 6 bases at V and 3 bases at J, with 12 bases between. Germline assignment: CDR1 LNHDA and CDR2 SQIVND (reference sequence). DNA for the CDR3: TGTGCCAGTAGCACAGGGACCAACTACGAGCAGTACTTC. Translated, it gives CASSTGTNYEQYF.

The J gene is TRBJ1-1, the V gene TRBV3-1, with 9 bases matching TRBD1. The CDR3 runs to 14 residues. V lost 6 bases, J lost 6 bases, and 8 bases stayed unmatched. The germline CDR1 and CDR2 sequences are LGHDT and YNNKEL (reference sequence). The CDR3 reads CASSFGQGPPEAFF. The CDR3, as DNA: TGTGCCAGCAGTTTCGGACAGGGGCCCCCTGAAGCTTTCTTT.

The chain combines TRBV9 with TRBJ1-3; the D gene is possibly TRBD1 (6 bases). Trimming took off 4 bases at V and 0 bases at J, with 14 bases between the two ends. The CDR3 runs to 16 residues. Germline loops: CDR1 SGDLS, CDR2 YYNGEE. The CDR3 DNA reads TGTGCCAGCAGCTCTGACAGGCGGAACTCTGGAAACACCATATATTTT. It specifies CASSSDRRNSGNTIYF.

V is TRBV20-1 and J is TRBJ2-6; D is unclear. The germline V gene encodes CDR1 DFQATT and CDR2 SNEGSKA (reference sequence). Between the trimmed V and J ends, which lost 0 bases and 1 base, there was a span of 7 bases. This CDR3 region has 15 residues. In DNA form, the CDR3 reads TGCAGTGCTAGAGATACCGGGTCTGGGGCCAACGTCCTGACTTTC. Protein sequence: CSARDTGSGANVLTF.

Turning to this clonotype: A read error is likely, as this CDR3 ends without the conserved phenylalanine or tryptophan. Here the CDR3 DNA reads TGCGCCAGCAGTGAGTCGGACAGACCAATGTATGGCTACACCGTC. Translation gives CASSESDRPMYGYTV. The chain combines TRBV10-2 with TRBJ1-2, with D possibly matching TRBD1 (6 bases). The CDR3 runs 15 residues. Germline CDR1 reads WSHSY; CDR2 reads SAAADI. V lost 0 bases to trimming and J lost 5 bases, with 13 bases between them.

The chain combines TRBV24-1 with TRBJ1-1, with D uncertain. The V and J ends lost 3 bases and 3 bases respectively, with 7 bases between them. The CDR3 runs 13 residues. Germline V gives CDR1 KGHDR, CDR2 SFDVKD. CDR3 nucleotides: TGTGCCACCAGTGATGATAGACACACTGAAGCTTTCTTT. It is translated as CATSDDRHTEAFF.

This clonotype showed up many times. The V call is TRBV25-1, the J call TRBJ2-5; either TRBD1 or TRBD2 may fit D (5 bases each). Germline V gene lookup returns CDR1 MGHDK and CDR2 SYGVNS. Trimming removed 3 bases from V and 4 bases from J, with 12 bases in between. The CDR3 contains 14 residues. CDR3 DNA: TGTGCCAGCAGTGAGAGAGGTGGGGGAGAGACCCAGTACTTC. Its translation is CASSERGGGETQYF.

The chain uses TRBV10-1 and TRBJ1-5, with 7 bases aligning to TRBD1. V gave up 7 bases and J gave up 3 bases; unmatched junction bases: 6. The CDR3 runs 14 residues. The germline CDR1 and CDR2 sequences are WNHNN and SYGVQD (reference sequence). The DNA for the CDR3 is TGCGCCAGCAAATACGGGACAGACAATCAGCCCCAGCATTTT. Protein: CASKYGTDNQPQHF.

The CDR3 spells CASSVNQGWEKLFF. In DNA form, the CDR3 reads TGTGCCAGCAGCGTAAATCAGGGTTGGGAAAAACTGTTTTTT. This chain connects TRBV9 to TRBJ1-4, with a weak D call TRBD1 (5 bases). The CDR3 runs 14 residues. V was trimmed by 1 base and J by 8 bases, leaving 12 bases between them. The germline V gene encodes CDR1 SGDLS and CDR2 YYNGEE. The variable domain in full, completed from reference TRBV9 and TRBJ1-4, reads DSGVTQTPKHLITATGQRVTLRCSPRSGDLSVYWYQQSLDQGLQFLIQYYNGEERAKGNILERFSAQQFPDLHSELNLSSLELGDSALYFCASSVNQGWEKLFFGSGTQLSVL.

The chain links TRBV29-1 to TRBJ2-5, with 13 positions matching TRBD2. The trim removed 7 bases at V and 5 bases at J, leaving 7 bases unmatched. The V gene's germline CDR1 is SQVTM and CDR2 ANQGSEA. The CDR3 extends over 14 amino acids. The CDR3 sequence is CSGWTSGSGETQYF. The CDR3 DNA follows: TGCAGCGGCTGGACTAGCGGGAGTGGGGAGACCCAGTACTTC.

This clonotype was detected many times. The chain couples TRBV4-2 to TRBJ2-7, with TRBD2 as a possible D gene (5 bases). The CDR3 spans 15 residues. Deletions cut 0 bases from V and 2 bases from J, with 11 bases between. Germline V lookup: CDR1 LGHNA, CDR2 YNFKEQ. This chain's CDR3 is CASSQERARAYEQYF. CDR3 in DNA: TGTGCCAGCAGCCAAGAGCGGGCTAGGGCCTACGAGCAGTACTTC.

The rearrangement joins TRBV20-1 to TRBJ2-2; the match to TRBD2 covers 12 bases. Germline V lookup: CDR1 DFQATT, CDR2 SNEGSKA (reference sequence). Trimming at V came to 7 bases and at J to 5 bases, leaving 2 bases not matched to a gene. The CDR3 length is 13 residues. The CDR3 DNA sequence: TGCAGTGGTCTAGCGGGGGGGACCGGGGAGCTGTTTTTT. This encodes CSGLAGGTGELFF.

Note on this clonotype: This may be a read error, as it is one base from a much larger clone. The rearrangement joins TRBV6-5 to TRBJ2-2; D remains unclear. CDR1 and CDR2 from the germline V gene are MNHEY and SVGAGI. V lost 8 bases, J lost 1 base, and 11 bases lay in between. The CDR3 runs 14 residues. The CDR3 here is CASCLTVNTGELFF. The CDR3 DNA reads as TGTGCCAGCTGTTTAACAGTGAACACCGGGGAGCTGTTTTTT.

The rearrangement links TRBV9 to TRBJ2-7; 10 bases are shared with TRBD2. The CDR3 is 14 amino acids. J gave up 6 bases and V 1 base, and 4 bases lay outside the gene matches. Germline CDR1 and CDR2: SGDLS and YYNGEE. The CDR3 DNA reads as TGTGCCAGCAGCGTACCTAGCGGGGGTGTCGAGCAGTACTTC. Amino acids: CASSVPSGGVEQYF.

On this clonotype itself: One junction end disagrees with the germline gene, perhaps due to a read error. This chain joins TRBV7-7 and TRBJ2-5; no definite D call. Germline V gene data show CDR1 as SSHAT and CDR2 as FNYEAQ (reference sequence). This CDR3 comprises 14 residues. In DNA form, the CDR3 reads TGTGCTAGCAGCTTAGGTGGCAGCAGAGAGACCCAGTACTTC. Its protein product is CASSLGGSRETQYF.

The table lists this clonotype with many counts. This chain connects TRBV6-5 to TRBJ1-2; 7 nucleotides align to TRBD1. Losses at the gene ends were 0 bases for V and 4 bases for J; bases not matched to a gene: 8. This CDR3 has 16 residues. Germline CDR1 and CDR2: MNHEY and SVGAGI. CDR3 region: CASSYSSPGGGYGYTF. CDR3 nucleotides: TGTGCCAGCAGTTACTCGAGTCCAGGGGGGGGCTATGGCTACACCTTC.

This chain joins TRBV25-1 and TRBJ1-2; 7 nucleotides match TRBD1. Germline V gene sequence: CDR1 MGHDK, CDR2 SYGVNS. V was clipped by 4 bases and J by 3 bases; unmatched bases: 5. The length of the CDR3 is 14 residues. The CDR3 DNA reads TGTGCCAGCAGTGCGACAGGGCTTGACTATGGCTACACCTTC. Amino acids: CASSATGLDYGYTF.